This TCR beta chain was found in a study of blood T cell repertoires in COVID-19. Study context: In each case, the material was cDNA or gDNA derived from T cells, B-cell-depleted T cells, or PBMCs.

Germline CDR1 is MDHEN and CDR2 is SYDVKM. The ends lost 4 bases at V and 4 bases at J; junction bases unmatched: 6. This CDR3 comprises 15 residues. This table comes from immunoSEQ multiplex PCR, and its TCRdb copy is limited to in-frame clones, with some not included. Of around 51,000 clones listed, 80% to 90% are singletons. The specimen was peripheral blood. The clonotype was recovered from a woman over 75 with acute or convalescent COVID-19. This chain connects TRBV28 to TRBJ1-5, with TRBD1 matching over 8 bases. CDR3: CASSYNRGRNQPQHF. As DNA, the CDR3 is TGTGCCAGCAGTTACAACAGGGGGAGGAATCAGCCCCAGCATTTT.